This T cell receptor beta chain was found in a study of T-cell memory formation after mild COVID-19. Whole-study context: Largely, the TCR clusters proved donor specific.

TCRdb ran MiXCR on the 5' RACE reads and lists one entry per CDR3 protein. In the table there are under 350,000 distinct CDR3 sequences, around 15% of which are singletons. Specimen: PBMCs or a T cell subset sorted from them (not recorded which). The sequence was collected from a man aged 18 to 30 who had mild COVID-19 (a few samples of this study predate the infection). Cell type and time point are not known.

Written as DNA, the CDR3 is TGCGCCAGCAGCTTGAGGGACAGATCCCGCAATGAGCAGTTCTTC. Residues: CASSLRDRSRNEQFF. The V and J genes are TRBV5-1 and TRBJ2-1; TRBD1 agrees at 7 bases. The CDR3 runs to 15 residues. J was trimmed by 6 bases and V by 1 base; bases with no gene match: 7. Germline-derived CDR1 and CDR2 are SGHRS and YFSETQ. Supplemented by reference TRBV5-1 and TRBJ2-1, the full variable domain reads KAGVTQTPRYLIKTRGQQVTLSCSPISGHRSVSWYQQTPGQGLQFLFEYFSETQRNKGNFPGRFSGRQFSNSRSEMNVSTLELGDSALYLCASSLRDRSRNEQFFGPGTRLTVL.